These T cell receptor beta chains were read from a single sample in a study of Ad26.COV2.S vaccination and SARS-CoV-2 variants. Using immunoSEQ multiplex PCR, the repertoire was profiled, and TCRdb retains in-frame clones only, with some absent. The data contain under 550,000 clones, approximately 88% of them singletons. The sequences come from peripheral blood, collected in a trial of Ad26.COV2.S vaccine versus placebo. The receptors were sampled from a person aged 18-60 years who received the Ad26.COV2.S COVID-19 vaccine or a placebo. The CDR3 runs from the conserved cysteine through the conserved F or W. Fields, in order: J gene, D gene, clone size, V gene, CDR3 protein, CDR3 DNA. A D gene is named only where the DNA matches it firmly. Part of the rows lack a size; the others show once, few, many or a class for expanded clones.

J gene: TRBJ2-2
D gene: .
clone size: .
V gene: TRBV15
CDR3 protein: CATSTHRVPTAGELFF
CDR3 DNA: TGTGCCACCAGCACACACAGGGTACCCACCGCCGGGGAGCTGTTTTTT

J gene: TRBJ2-7
D gene: TRBD1
clone size: .
V gene: TRBV5-4
CDR3 protein: CASRDRGSYEQYF
CDR3 DNA: TGTGCCAGCAGGGACAGGGGGTCTTACGAGCAGTACTTC

J gene: TRBJ2-1
D gene: .
clone size: .
V gene: TRBV5-6
CDR3 protein: CASSLVQGSYNEQFF
CDR3 DNA: TGTGCCAGCAGCTTGGTCCAGGGTTCCTACAATGAGCAGTTCTTC

J gene: TRBJ2-4
D gene: TRBD2
clone size: .
V gene: TRBV5-6
CDR3 protein: CASSLAGGYQRNIQYF
CDR3 DNA: TGTGCCAGCAGCTTGGCCGGGGGGTATCAGAGAAACATTCAGTACTTC

J gene: TRBJ1-2
D gene: .
clone size: .
V gene: TRBV27
CDR3 protein: CASSPREAPDGYTF
CDR3 DNA: TGTGCCAGCAGTCCCCGGGAAGCCCCGGATGGCTACACCTTC

J gene: TRBJ1-6
D gene: .
clone size: once
V gene: TRBV4-3
CDR3 protein: CASSQDSDYNSPLHF
CDR3 DNA: TGCGCCAGCAGCCAAGATTCGGATTATAATTCACCCCTCCACTTT

J gene: TRBJ2-3
D gene: TRBD1
clone size: .
V gene: TRBV15
CDR3 protein: CATNRGLSTDTQYF
CDR3 DNA: TGTGCCACCAACAGGGGGCTGAGCACAGATACGCAGTATTTT

J gene: TRBJ2-7
D gene: .
clone size: .
V gene: TRBV6-5
CDR3 protein: CASSRQGLYEQYF
CDR3 DNA: TGTGCCAGCAGTCGACAGGGACTCTACGAGCAGTACTTC

J gene: TRBJ2-3
D gene: TRBD2
clone size: .
V gene: TRBV28
CDR3 protein: CASSLFGRGEATDTQYF
CDR3 DNA: TGTGCCAGCAGTTTATTCGGCCGGGGGGAAGCGACAGATACGCAGTATTTT

J gene: TRBJ2-1
D gene: .
clone size: .
V gene: TRBV6-5
CDR3 protein: CASSQGSYNEQFF
CDR3 DNA: TGTGCCAGCAGCCAGGGGTCCTACAATGAGCAGTTCTTC

J gene: TRBJ2-7
D gene: .
clone size: .
V gene: TRBV14
CDR3 protein: CASSWGRDYEQYF
CDR3 DNA: TGTGCCAGCAGCTGGGGCCGGGACTACGAGCAGTACTTC

J gene: TRBJ2-1
D gene: TRBD2
clone size: .
V gene: TRBV16
CDR3 protein: CASSQGLAGEYNEQFF
CDR3 DNA: TGTGCCAGCAGCCAAGGACTAGCGGGGGAATACAATGAGCAGTTCTTC

J gene: TRBJ2-3
D gene: .
clone size: .
V gene: TRBV5-8
CDR3 protein: CASSLELADADTQYF
CDR3 DNA: TGTGCCAGCAGCTTGGAGCTAGCTGATGCAGATACGCAGTATTTT

J gene: TRBJ2-4
D gene: .
clone size: .
V gene: TRBV6-2/TRBV6-3
CDR3 protein: CASSYSTELAKNIQYF
CDR3 DNA: TGTGCCAGCAGTTACTCGACCGAATTAGCCAAAAACATTCAGTACTTC

J gene: TRBJ2-7
D gene: .
clone size: .
V gene: TRBV30
CDR3 protein: CAWSAQGAYEQYF
CDR3 DNA: TGTGCCTGGAGCGCCCAGGGAGCCTACGAGCAGTACTTC

J gene: TRBJ1-2
D gene: .
clone size: once
V gene: TRBV9
CDR3 protein: CASSPGTNYGYTF
CDR3 DNA: TGTGCCAGCAGCCCCGGGACAAACTATGGCTACACCTTC

J gene: TRBJ2-1
D gene: .
clone size: .
V gene: TRBV7-9
CDR3 protein: CASRLMRTVEEQFF
CDR3 DNA: TGTGCCAGCAGGCTGATGCGTACAGTCGAGGAGCAGTTCTTC

J gene: TRBJ2-1
D gene: TRBD2
clone size: once
V gene: TRBV4-1
CDR3 protein: CASSPHPLAGGPDEQFF
CDR3 DNA: TGCGCCAGCAGCCCTCACCCACTAGCGGGGGGGCCCGATGAGCAGTTCTTC

J gene: TRBJ2-7
D gene: .
clone size: .
V gene: TRBV5-1
CDR3 protein: CASSLDRGPLGGEQYF
CDR3 DNA: TGCGCCAGCAGCTTGGATAGGGGCCCCCTTGGTGGCGAGCAGTACTTC

J gene: TRBJ2-1
D gene: TRBD1
clone size: once
V gene: TRBV7-7
CDR3 protein: CASSLSAGGLPNEQFF
CDR3 DNA: TGTGCTAGCAGCTTATCCGCAGGGGGCCTTCCGAATGAGCAGTTCTTC

J gene: TRBJ2-7
D gene: .
clone size: .
V gene: TRBV19
CDR3 protein: CASSIVPSYEQYF
CDR3 DNA: TGTGCCAGTAGTATAGTCCCCAGCTACGAGCAGTACTTC

J gene: TRBJ1-2
D gene: .
clone size: .
V gene: TRBV5-6
CDR3 protein: CASSTLRLGYTF
CDR3 DNA: TGTGCCAGCAGCACCTTGAGATTGGGCTACACCTTC

J gene: TRBJ2-7
D gene: TRBD2
clone size: .
V gene: TRBV11-2
CDR3 protein: CASSLAGGEQYF
CDR3 DNA: TGTGCCAGCAGCTTAGCGGGGGGCGAGCAGTACTTC

J gene: TRBJ1-2
D gene: .
clone size: .
V gene: TRBV15
CDR3 protein: CATSRDNRGYGYTF
CDR3 DNA: TGTGCCACCAGCAGAGATAATCGGGGCTACGGCTACACCTTC

J gene: TRBJ2-3
D gene: .
clone size: .
V gene: TRBV24-1
CDR3 protein: CATSDWDRSTDTQYF
CDR3 DNA: TGTGCCACCAGTGACTGGGACCGAAGCACAGATACGCAGTATTTT

J gene: TRBJ1-4
D gene: .
clone size: few
V gene: TRBV2
CDR3 protein: CASSGNLQGRVFF
CDR3 DNA: TGTGCCAGCAGTGGCAACTTGCAGGGAAGAGTGTTTTTT

J gene: TRBJ1-2
D gene: .
clone size: .
V gene: TRBV15
CDR3 protein: CATSSRGIGYGYTF
CDR3 DNA: TGTGCCACCAGCAGCAGGGGTATAGGCTATGGCTACACCTTC

J gene: TRBJ1-2
D gene: .
clone size: .
V gene: TRBV4-1
CDR3 protein: CASSQEGFGYTF
CDR3 DNA: TGCGCCAGCAGCCAAGAAGGGTTTGGCTACACCTTC

J gene: TRBJ2-5
D gene: .
clone size: .
V gene: TRBV30
CDR3 protein: CAWLGKSAGTPIQETQYF
CDR3 DNA: TGTGCCTGGTTGGGAAAGTCTGCCGGGACTCCAATCCAAGAGACCCAGTACTTC